This T cell receptor (beta chain) was obtained from a study of blood T cell repertoires in COVID-19. Overall study context: Sites in the United States, Italy and Spain provided acute and convalescent COVID-19 samples. T cells, B-cell-depleted T cells, or PBMCs provided the cDNA or gDNA that served as material.

V lost 5 bases, J lost 0 bases, and 11 bases lay in between. The CDR3 totals 15 residues. CDR1 and CDR2 (germline): MNHEY, SVGAGI. In the authors' methods: Counts of nucleated cells, estimated from reference gene primer amplification, were obtained. The protocol was immunoSEQ multiplex PCR, while the TCRdb copy is restricted to in-frame clones and leaves out a portion. The DNA gave D and trimming, while V, J and clone size come from that table. The table has about 190,000 clones, roughly 80% seen once. Notes on this clone: Other nucleotide sequences from this sample produce the same CDR3.

The chain recombines TRBV6-5 with TRBJ1-5; D remains ambiguous. The sequence derives from a woman between 45 and 60 years old with acute or convalescent COVID-19. Specimen: peripheral blood. The CDR3 DNA sequence: TGTGCCAGCAGTCCGACGGGATATAGCAATCAGCCCCAGCATTTT. Protein: CASSPTGYSNQPQHF.